The T cell receptor beta chain described here comes from a study of identical twins. Study-wide findings and caveats: Compared with models, monozygotic twins showed more out-of-frame TCR alpha sharing.

TCRdb re-derived calls from the 5' RACE reads in MiXCR, one entry per CDR3 protein. The sample includes roughly 1,500,000 distinct CDR3 sequences, around 33% seen only once; the top ten take approximately 0.25%. Each donor was a healthy Caucasian. The CDR3 sequence is 16 residues long. CDR1 is DFQATT and CDR2 is SNEGSKA in the germline V gene (reference sequence). With 3 bases clipped from V and 0 bases from J, the junction kept 5 bases outside the gene matches. Concerning this clonotype: Its cognate antigen is unknown.

Sequencing used cord blood. The rearrangement joins TRBV20-1 to TRBJ1-1; TRBD1 aligns across 12 bases. The sequence came from a newborn girl in good health. CDR3 in amino acids: CSARGTGGSMNTEAFF. The CDR3 coding sequence is TGCAGTGCTAGGGGGACAGGGGGCTCAATGAACACTGAAGCTTTCTTT.